This T cell receptor beta chain was found in a study of blood T cells in healthy people across ages. Study outcomes and limitations: Naive T cell percentage by flow cytometry tracked strongly with beta diversity.

Of note for this clonotype: Its antigen is not identified.

From germline, CDR1 is SQVTM and CDR2 ANQGSEA. The CDR3 spans 14 residues. V was pared by 6 bases and J by 1 base, with 15 bases between. Then a second PCR, running about 6 to 11 cycles, was carried out with a sample-barcoded 5' primer and a J-beta primer mix. Each cDNA molecule received a tag from a template-switch adaptor that had 12 random nucleotides. Every individual sample yielded 2.5 million or more paired-end reads (each containing CDR3). One entry per CDR3 protein, called by TCRdb with MiXCR from the 5' RACE reads. The data contain approximately 800,000 distinct CDR3 sequences, around three fifths of them singletons.

This clonotype was sampled from a man aged 40-55 years in good health. V gene TRBV29-1 combines with J gene TRBJ1-1, with unresolved D. The specimen sequenced was blood. The CDR3 bases are TGCAGCGTCGCTAAAAGTACAGCGAACACTGAAGCTTTCTTT. It encodes CSVAKSTANTEAFF.